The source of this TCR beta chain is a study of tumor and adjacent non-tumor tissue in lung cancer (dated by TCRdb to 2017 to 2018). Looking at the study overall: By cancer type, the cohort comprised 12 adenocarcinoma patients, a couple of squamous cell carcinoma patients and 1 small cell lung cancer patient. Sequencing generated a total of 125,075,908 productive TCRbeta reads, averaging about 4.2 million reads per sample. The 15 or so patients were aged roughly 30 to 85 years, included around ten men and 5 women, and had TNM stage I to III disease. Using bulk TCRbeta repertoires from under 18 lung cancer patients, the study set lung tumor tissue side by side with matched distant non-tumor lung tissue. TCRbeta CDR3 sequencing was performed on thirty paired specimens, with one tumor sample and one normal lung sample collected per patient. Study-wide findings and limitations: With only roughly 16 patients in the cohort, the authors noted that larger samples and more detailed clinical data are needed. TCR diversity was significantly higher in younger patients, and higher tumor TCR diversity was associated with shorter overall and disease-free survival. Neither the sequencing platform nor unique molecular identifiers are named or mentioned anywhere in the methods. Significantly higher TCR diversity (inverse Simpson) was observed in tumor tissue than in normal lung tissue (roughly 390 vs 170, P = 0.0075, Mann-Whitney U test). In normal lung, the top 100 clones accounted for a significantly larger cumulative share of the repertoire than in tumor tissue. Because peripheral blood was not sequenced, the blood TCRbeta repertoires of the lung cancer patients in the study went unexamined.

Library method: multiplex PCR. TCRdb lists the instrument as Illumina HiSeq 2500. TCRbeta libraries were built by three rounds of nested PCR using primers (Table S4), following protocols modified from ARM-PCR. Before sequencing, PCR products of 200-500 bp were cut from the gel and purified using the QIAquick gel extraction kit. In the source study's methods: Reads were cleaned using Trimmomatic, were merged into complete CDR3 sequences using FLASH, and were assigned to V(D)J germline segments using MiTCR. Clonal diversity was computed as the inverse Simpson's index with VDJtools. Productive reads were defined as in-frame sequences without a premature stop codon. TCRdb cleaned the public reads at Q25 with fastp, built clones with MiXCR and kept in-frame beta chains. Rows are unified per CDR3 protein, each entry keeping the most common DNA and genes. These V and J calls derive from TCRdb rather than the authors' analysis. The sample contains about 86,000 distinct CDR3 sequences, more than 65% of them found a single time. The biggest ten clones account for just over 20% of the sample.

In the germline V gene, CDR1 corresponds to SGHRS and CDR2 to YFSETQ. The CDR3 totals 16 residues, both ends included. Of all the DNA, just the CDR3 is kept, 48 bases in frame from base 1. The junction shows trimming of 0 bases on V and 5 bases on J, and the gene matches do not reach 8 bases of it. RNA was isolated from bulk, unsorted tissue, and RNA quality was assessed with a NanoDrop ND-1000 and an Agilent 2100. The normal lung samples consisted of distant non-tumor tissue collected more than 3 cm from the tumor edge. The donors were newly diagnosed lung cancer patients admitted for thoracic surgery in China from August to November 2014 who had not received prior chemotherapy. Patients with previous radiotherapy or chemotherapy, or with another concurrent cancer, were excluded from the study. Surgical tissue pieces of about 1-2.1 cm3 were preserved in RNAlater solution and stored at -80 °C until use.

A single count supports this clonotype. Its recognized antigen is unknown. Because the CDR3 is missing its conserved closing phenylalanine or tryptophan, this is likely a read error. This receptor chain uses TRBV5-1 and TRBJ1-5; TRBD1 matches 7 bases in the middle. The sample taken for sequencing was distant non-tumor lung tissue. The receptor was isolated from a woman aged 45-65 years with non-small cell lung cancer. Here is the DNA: TGCGCCAGCAGCTTGGGGGGTACAGGGGCAGATCAGCCCCAGCATTAT. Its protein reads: CASSLGGTGADQPQHY.